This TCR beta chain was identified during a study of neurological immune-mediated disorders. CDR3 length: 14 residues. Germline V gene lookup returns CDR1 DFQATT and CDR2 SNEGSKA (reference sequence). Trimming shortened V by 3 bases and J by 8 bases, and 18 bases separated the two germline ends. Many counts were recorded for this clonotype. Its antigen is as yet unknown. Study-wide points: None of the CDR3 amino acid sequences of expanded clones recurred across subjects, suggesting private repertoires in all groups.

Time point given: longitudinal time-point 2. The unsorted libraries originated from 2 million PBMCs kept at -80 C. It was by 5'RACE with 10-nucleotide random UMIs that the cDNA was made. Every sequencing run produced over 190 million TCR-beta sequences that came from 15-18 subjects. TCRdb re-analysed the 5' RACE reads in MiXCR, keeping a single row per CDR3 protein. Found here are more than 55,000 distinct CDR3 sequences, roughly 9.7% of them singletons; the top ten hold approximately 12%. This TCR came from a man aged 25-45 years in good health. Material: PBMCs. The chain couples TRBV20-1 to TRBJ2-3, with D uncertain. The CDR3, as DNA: TGCAGTGCTAGTGGGCGATCCAGCGAGTCTACGCAGTATTTT. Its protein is CSASGRSSESTQYF.